This TCR beta chain was sequenced for a study of T cell responses to AZD1222 COVID-19 vaccine. General study findings and limits: None of the repertoires were sampled until the peak T cell response had passed.

This table comes from immunoSEQ multiplex PCR, and its TCRdb copy is limited to in-frame clones, with some not included. Of 120,000 or so clones in the sample, 80% to 90% were seen once. Only a few counts were recorded for this clone. The antigen is not known. Trimming took 1 base from V and 3 from J, leaving 7 bases between them. The germline CDR1 and CDR2 sequences are SEHNR and FQNEAQ (reference sequence). The CDR3 has 13 residues. The specimen comprised peripheral blood, sampled on day 0 of AZD1222 vaccination. The J gene is TRBJ2-7, the V gene TRBV7-9; D call uncertain. This clonotype was sampled from an adult in good health. The CDR3: CASSLGPGYEQYF. CDR3 coding DNA: TGTGCCAGCAGCTTAGGCCCCGGCTACGAGCAGTACTTC.